A single sample gave rise to the 17 T cell receptor beta chains below, sequenced in a study of T cells in Graves' hyperthyroidism and ophthalmopathy. RNA transcripts served as the template for amplifying TCR beta CDR3 regions. RT-PCR in the first round (using the HTBI primer set) targeted the TCR CDR3. One entry per CDR3 protein, called by TCRdb with MiXCR from the multiplex PCR reads. The sample has 490,000 or so distinct CDR3 sequences, approximately 20% seen once. Material: blood. Every receptor here comes from a man aged 35-49 years with Graves' ophthalmopathy.

In this sample, this clonotype turned up a few times. This chain connects TRBV18 to TRBJ1-4; D remains unclear. This CDR3 spans 18 amino acids. Trimming removed 0 bases from V and 5 bases from J, with 19 bases in between. Germline V gene sequence: CDR1 KGHSH, CDR2 LQKENI. The CDR3 spells CASSPPLMGRPPNEKLFF. CDR3 coding DNA: TGTGCCAGCTCACCACCACTCATGGGCAGGCCGCCCAATGAAAAACTGTTTTTT.

J is TRBJ2-5 and V is TRBV5-1; TRBD1 matches at 10 bases. The CDR3 has 16 amino acids. The V segment lost 3 bases and the J segment 4 bases; nucleotides outside the gene matches: 9. Per germline, CDR1 SGHRS and CDR2 YFSETQ. The CDR3 DNA reads TGCGCCAGCAGCTCGGGGACAGGGGTGGTTCGAGAGACCCAGTACTTC. Encoded protein: CASSSGTGVVRETQYF.

Many counts were recorded for this clonotype. The chain combines TRBV3-1 with TRBJ1-1, with 10 bases lining up with TRBD1. This CDR3 is built from 15 residues. Germline V gene data show CDR1 as LGHDT and CDR2 as YNNKEL (reference sequence). Losses at the gene ends were 4 bases for V and 4 bases for J; bases not matched to a gene: 6. CDR3 loop: CASSPDRGRSTEAFF. CDR3 bases: TGTGCCAGCAGCCCAGACAGGGGGCGGTCCACTGAAGCTTTCTTT.

At least ten counts were recorded for this clonotype. The chain uses TRBV28 and TRBJ2-3; 7 nucleotides line up with TRBD2. J was trimmed by 4 bases and V by 1 base; bases with no gene match: 2. The germline gives CDR1 MDHEN, CDR2 SYDVKM. This CDR3 is built from 14 residues. As DNA, the CDR3 is TGTGCCAGCAGTTTATCGGGGGGATCAGATACGCAGTATTTT. It is translated as CASSLSGGSDTQYF.

This clonotype appeared a few times. J is TRBJ2-1 and V is TRBV25-1, with D possibly being TRBD1 or TRBD2 (5 bases each). CDR1 is MGHDK, CDR2 SYGVNS, per germline. The CDR3 is 20 residues long. V was cut by 7 bases and J by 0 bases, with 28 bases left in between. The CDR3 DNA follows: TGTGCCAGCACCGAGTCATCCCCCTCGAGGGGAGACACCTCCTACAATGAGCAGTTCTTC. The encoded protein is CASTESSPSRGDTSYNEQFF.

This chain uses TRBV5-1 with TRBJ2-1; 8 bases are a match to TRBD2. This CDR3 is built from 16 residues. After removal of 2 bases from V and 9 bases from J, the junction contained 13 bases not matched to a gene. CDR1 and CDR2 (germline): SGHRS, YFSETQ. The CDR3 region is CASSLPGGGTSGEQFF. The DNA of the CDR3 is TGCGCCAGCAGCTTACCGGGGGGGGGGACGTCCGGTGAGCAGTTCTTC.

This clonotype was seen a handful of times. J is TRBJ1-2 and V is TRBV27, with D unclear. The ends were cut back, 0 bases at V and 7 bases at J, with 15 bases in the middle. The CDR3 has 15 residues. Germline CDR1 is MNHEY and CDR2 is SMNVEV (reference sequence). The DNA for the CDR3 is TGTGCCAGCAGTTTATCGACCGGGGTCGGGTCTGGCTACACCTTC. Translating it yields CASSLSTGVGSGYTF.

This clonotype has a handful of counts. CDR3 coding DNA: TGTGCCAGCAGCTTAGGGACGGAGGGGTACGAGCAGTACTTC. Translating gives CASSLGTEGYEQYF. The chain joins TRBV11-2 to TRBJ2-7, with a tentative D call TRBD2 (6 bases). Trimming took off 1 base at V and 4 bases at J, with 11 bases between the two ends. Germline lookup yields CDR1 SGHAT and CDR2 FQNNGV. The CDR3 is 14 residues long.

This clonotype was counted many times. The chain carries TRBV5-1 and TRBJ1-5; TRBD1 aligns across 7 bases. With V trimmed by 3 bases and J by 4 bases, 4 bases remained unmatched. CDR1 is SGHRS, CDR2 YFSETQ, per germline. The length of the CDR3 is 14 residues. In DNA form, the CDR3 reads TGCGCCAGCAGCTCGGGACAGTCTAATCAGCCCCAGCATTTT. Translated: CASSSGQSNQPQHF.

The chain links TRBV19 to TRBJ1-4; no firm D call. This CDR3 is 14 amino acids long. Germline V gene sequence: CDR1 LNHDA, CDR2 SQIVND (reference sequence). Trimming shortened V by 7 bases and J by 8 bases, and 17 bases separated the two germline ends. CDR3 coding DNA: TGTGCCAGTACCGACGGACGGACGAAGGAAAAACTGTTTTTT. Protein product: CASTDGRTKEKLFF. Looking up the rest from reference TRBV19 and TRBJ1-4 gives the full variable domain: DGGITQSPKYLFRKEGQNVTLSCEQNLNHDAMYWYRQDPGQGLRLIYYSQIVNDFQKGDIAEGYSVSREKKESFPLTVTSAQKNPTAFYLCASTDGRTKEKLFFGSGTQLSVL.

This clonotype has a count of ten or more. The chain has TRBV15 and TRBJ1-5; D is ambiguous. Germline V gene sequence: CDR1 LNHNV, CDR2 YYDKDF (reference sequence). Trimming left V 0 bases short and J 7 bases short, with 13 bases between. The CDR3 is made up of 15 amino acids. In DNA form, the CDR3 reads TGTGCCACCAGCAGAGATCTGGGGTATGACCAGCCCCAGCATTTT. Protein: CATSRDLGYDQPQHF.

This clonotype has a count of ten or more. The V and J genes are TRBV7-8 and TRBJ2-3; D may be TRBD1 (5 bases). V lost 1 base to trimming and J lost 2 bases, with 10 bases between them. Germline assignment: CDR1 SGHVS and CDR2 FQNEAQ. This CDR3 is built from 15 residues. The CDR3 nucleotides read TGTGCCAGCAGCTTAGAGGGGCGGCCCACAGATACGCAGTATTTT. Its translation is CASSLEGRPTDTQYF. Based on the CDR3 plus reference TRBV7-8 and TRBJ2-3, the full variable domain is GAGVSQSPRYKVAKRGQDVALRCDPISGHVSLFWYQQALGQGPEFLTYFQNEAQLDKSGLPSDRFFAERPEGSVSTLKIQRTQQEDSAVYLCASSLEGRPTDTQYFGPGTRLTVL.

V and J are TRBV2 and TRBJ1-5, with 11 bases matching TRBD1. This CDR3 has 18 residues. V lost 8 bases, J lost 0 bases, and 12 bases stayed unmatched. Germline V CDR1 and CDR2: SNHLY, FYNNEI. CDR3: CASGGEWTGGGSNQPQHF. The CDR3 DNA reads TGTGCCAGCGGAGGGGAATGGACAGGGGGCGGTAGCAATCAGCCCCAGCATTTT.

The chain joins TRBV2 to TRBJ2-7; 8 positions match TRBD1. CDR3 length equals 15 residues. V gave up 7 bases and J gave up 6 bases; unmatched junction bases: 14. Germline V CDR1 and CDR2: SNHLY, FYNNEI. The CDR3 coding sequence is TGTGCCAGCAAGAAAAGAGGACAGGGTGGGGGCGAGCAGTACTTC. This codes for CASKKRGQGGGEQYF.

This chain uses TRBV10-1 with TRBJ2-7; the D is unclear. Germline CDR1 WNHNN, CDR2 SYGVQD (reference sequence). V was clipped by 8 bases and J by 2 bases, with 13 bases between them. This CDR3 spans 13 amino acids. The CDR3 region has the DNA TGCGCCAGCTCACCGGACGCCACCTACGAGCAGTACTTC. Amino acids: CASSPDATYEQYF.

The chain combines TRBV5-1 with TRBJ2-7; D gene unclear. CDR1 SGHRS and CDR2 YFSETQ come from the germline V gene. Trimming removed 0 bases from V and 4 bases from J, with 17 bases in between. The CDR3 extends over 16 amino acids. The CDR3 coding sequence is TGCGCCAGCAGCTTGGCCCCACTCGACGTAGGGTACGAGCAGTACTTC. Its translation: CASSLAPLDVGYEQYF.

This clonotype has just a few counts. The rearrangement links TRBV20-1 to TRBJ1-6; 7 bases align to TRBD1. CDR3 length equals 15 residues. V dropped 0 bases and J dropped 9; count of bases not matched to a gene: 8. Germline-derived CDR1 and CDR2 are DFQATT and SNEGSKA (reference sequence). The CDR3 protein is CSARDGKGAFSPLHF. The CDR3, as DNA: TGCAGTGCTAGAGATGGAAAGGGGGCGTTTTCACCCCTCCACTTT.